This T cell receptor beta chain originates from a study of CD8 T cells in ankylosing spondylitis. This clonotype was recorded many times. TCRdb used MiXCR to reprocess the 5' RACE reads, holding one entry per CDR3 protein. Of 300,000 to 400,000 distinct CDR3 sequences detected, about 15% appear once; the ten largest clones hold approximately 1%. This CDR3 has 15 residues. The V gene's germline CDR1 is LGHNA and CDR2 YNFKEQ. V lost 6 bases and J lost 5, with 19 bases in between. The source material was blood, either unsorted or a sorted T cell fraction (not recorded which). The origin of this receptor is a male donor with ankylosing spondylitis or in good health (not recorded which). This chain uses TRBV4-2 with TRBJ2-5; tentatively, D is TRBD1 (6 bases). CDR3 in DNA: TGTGCCAGCAGTCGTTCAATCCCAACAGGGGAGACCCAGTACTTC. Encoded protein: CASSRSIPTGETQYF.